This T cell receptor beta chain is from a study of cytomegalovirus exposure and HLA in healthy donors. Overall study findings and caveats: Using a false discovery rate of 0.05, a later analysis showed that 16,951 TCR beta sequences were associated with HLA alleles. For most TCR beta V segments, an earlier analysis put the productive rate at about 87% or about 30% of the time. A later examination showed that TCR association rates differed by HLA locus, with DRB1 most and HLA-C fewest. A classifier reportedly called cytomegalovirus status with high sensitivity and specificity.

Amplification used 60 Vbeta primers and 13 Jbeta primers. The assay was immunoSEQ multiplex PCR, and TCRdb's table has in-frame clones only and misses some. The top ten hold 2% to 2.5% of the sample, which has more than 85,000 clones, 70% to 80% seen once. This clone came up once. Its antigen is not known. V lost 4 bases, J lost 2 bases, and 8 bases lay in between. This CDR3 has 13 residues. Germline V gene sequence: CDR1 KGHSH, CDR2 LQKENI. This rearrangement joins TRBV18 to TRBJ2-5; D is possibly TRBD2 (5 bases). The clonotype was recovered from a man younger than 40 in good health and CMV-seronegative. The source material was PBMCs. The CDR3 loop reads CASSLDLQETQYF. The CDR3, as DNA: TGTGCCAGCTCACTGGACTTGCAAGAGACCCAGTACTTC.